These T cell receptor beta chains were read from a single sample in a study of cytomegalovirus exposure and HLA in healthy donors. TCRdb's copy holds only in-frame clones and misses some; the assay was immunoSEQ multiplex PCR. The sample contains approximately 120,000 clones, around 94% of which appear only once. Sequencing was done on a sample of PBMCs. The receptors derive from a woman aged 18 to 35 in good health and CMV-seronegative. CDR3s include the opening cysteine and the closing phenylalanine or tryptophan. The order of the fields is V gene, clone size, CDR3 length, D gene, J gene, CDR3 protein, CDR3 DNA. The D gene is left open where the match is weak. A row's size may be missing; if present it is once, few, many or a size class.

v_gene: TRBV6-1; abundance: -; len: 15; d_gene: -; j_gene: TRBJ2-3; CDR3aa: CASRMMADDTDTQYF; CDR3nt: TGTGCCAGCCGTATGATGGCAGATGACACAGATACGCAGTATTTT
v_gene: TRBV30; abundance: once; len: 17; d_gene: -; j_gene: TRBJ1-4; CDR3aa: CAWTWGGVWGTNEKLFF; CDR3nt: TGTGCCTGGACCTGGGGGGGGGTTTGGGGAACTAATGAAAAACTGTTTTTT
v_gene: TRBV9; abundance: -; len: 15; d_gene: TRBD1; j_gene: TRBJ2-1; CDR3aa: CASSQGVSSTNEQFF; CDR3nt: TGTGCCAGCAGCCAGGGGGTTAGCTCTACAAATGAGCAGTTCTTC
v_gene: TRBV4-2; abundance: -; len: 15; d_gene: TRBD2; j_gene: TRBJ2-7; CDR3aa: CASSQGAGDSYEQYF; CDR3nt: TGTGCCAGCAGCCAAGGCGCGGGGGATTCCTACGAGCAGTACTTC
v_gene: TRBV6-6; abundance: -; len: 14; d_gene: TRBD2; j_gene: TRBJ2-7; CDR3aa: CASSAGGPGHEQYF; CDR3nt: TGTGCCAGCAGTGCGGGAGGGCCGGGTCACGAGCAGTACTTC
v_gene: TRBV6-4; abundance: -; len: 14; d_gene: -; j_gene: TRBJ2-2; CDR3aa: CASSESRNTGELFF; CDR3nt: TGTGCCAGCAGTGAAAGTAGGAACACCGGGGAGCTGTTTTTT
v_gene: TRBV10-3; abundance: -; len: 15; d_gene: TRBD2; j_gene: TRBJ2-7; CDR3aa: CAISESLAGGYEQYF; CDR3nt: TGTGCCATCAGTGAGTCGCTAGCGGGGGGTTACGAGCAGTACTTC
v_gene: TRBV28; abundance: -; len: 12; d_gene: -; j_gene: TRBJ1-2; CDR3aa: CASTLQNYGYTF; CDR3nt: TGTGCCAGCACATTACAAAACTATGGCTACACCTTC
v_gene: TRBV19; abundance: -; len: 17; d_gene: TRBD1; j_gene: TRBJ1-3; CDR3aa: CASSKPGQFISGNTIYF; CDR3nt: TGTGCCAGTAGTAAACCGGGACAGTTTATCTCTGGAAACACCATATATTTT
v_gene: TRBV27; abundance: -; len: 13; d_gene: -; j_gene: TRBJ1-2; CDR3aa: CASSLGGTYGYTF; CDR3nt: TGTGCCAGCAGTTTAGGGGGGACCTATGGCTACACCTTC
v_gene: TRBV7-6; abundance: -; len: 16; d_gene: -; j_gene: TRBJ2-1; CDR3aa: CASSLGGGGRDNEQFF; CDR3nt: TGTGCCAGCAGCTTAGGAGGGGGGGGTAGGGACAATGAGCAGTTCTTC
v_gene: TRBV4-1; abundance: -; len: 15; d_gene: TRBD2; j_gene: TRBJ2-1; CDR3aa: CASSSTSGRRNEQFF; CDR3nt: TGCGCCAGCAGCTCGACTAGCGGGAGGAGAAATGAGCAGTTCTTC
v_gene: TRBV18; abundance: once; len: 15; d_gene: -; j_gene: TRBJ2-5; CDR3aa: CASSPLAGKEETQYF; CDR3nt: TGTGCCAGCTCACCCCTTGCAGGGAAAGAAGAGACCCAGTACTTC
v_gene: TRBV30; abundance: -; len: 13; d_gene: -; j_gene: TRBJ1-1; CDR3aa: CAWSPGQNTEAFF; CDR3nt: TGTGCCTGGAGTCCGGGACAGAACACTGAAGCTTTCTTT
v_gene: TRBV2; abundance: -; len: 14; d_gene: -; j_gene: TRBJ1-2; CDR3aa: CASSDRSTLYGYTF; CDR3nt: TGTGCCAGCAGTGATCGGAGCACGTTGTATGGCTACACCTTC
v_gene: TRBV9; abundance: -; len: 14; d_gene: TRBD2; j_gene: TRBJ2-7; CDR3aa: CASSEGLAIYEQYF; CDR3nt: TGTGCCAGCAGCGAGGGACTAGCAATCTACGAGCAGTACTTC
v_gene: TRBV11-3; abundance: few; len: 14; d_gene: TRBD2; j_gene: TRBJ2-3; CDR3aa: CASSGSGGPNTQYF; CDR3nt: TGTGCCAGCAGTGGTAGCGGGGGGCCAAATACGCAGTATTTT
v_gene: TRBV5-1; abundance: -; len: 15; d_gene: -; j_gene: TRBJ2-2; CDR3aa: CASSLDRGNTGELFF; CDR3nt: TGCGCCAGCAGCTTGGATAGGGGGAACACCGGGGAGCTGTTTTTT
v_gene: TRBV7-6; abundance: -; len: 14; d_gene: TRBD1; j_gene: TRBJ1-6; CDR3aa: CASSPGQGSSPLHF; CDR3nt: TGTGCCAGCAGTCCGGGACAGGGTAGCTCACCCCTCCACTTT
v_gene: TRBV5-1; abundance: -; len: 15; d_gene: -; j_gene: TRBJ1-4; CDR3aa: CASSLERGVSQKLFF; CDR3nt: TGCGCCAGCAGCTTGGAACGGGGGGTATCGCAAAAACTGTTTTTT
v_gene: TRBV7-2; abundance: -; len: 16; d_gene: TRBD2; j_gene: TRBJ2-1; CDR3aa: CASSLAPSGSLDEQFF; CDR3nt: TGTGCCAGCAGCTTAGCCCCTAGCGGGAGTTTAGATGAGCAGTTCTTC
v_gene: TRBV7-9; abundance: -; len: 13; d_gene: -; j_gene: TRBJ2-7; CDR3aa: CASSLGGYYEQYF; CDR3nt: TGTGCCAGCAGCTTAGGAGGGTACTACGAGCAGTACTTC
v_gene: TRBV6-5; abundance: -; len: 15; d_gene: -; j_gene: TRBJ2-7; CDR3aa: CASTLNPTGAYEQYF; CDR3nt: TGTGCCAGCACCCTGAACCCGACGGGGGCCTACGAGCAGTACTTC
v_gene: TRBV27; abundance: -; len: 15; d_gene: TRBD1; j_gene: TRBJ2-7; CDR3aa: CASSIGTVPSTEQYF; CDR3nt: TGTGCCAGCAGTATCGGGACAGTCCCGTCCACCGAGCAGTACTTC
v_gene: TRBV28; abundance: few; len: 15; d_gene: -; j_gene: TRBJ1-1; CDR3aa: CASSITGQGSGEAFF; CDR3nt: TGTGCCAGCAGTATCACCGGCCAGGGCTCTGGAGAAGCTTTCTTT
v_gene: TRBV27; abundance: -; len: 11; d_gene: -; j_gene: TRBJ1-2; CDR3aa: CASGQNYGYTF; CDR3nt: TGTGCCAGTGGACAGAACTATGGCTACACCTTC
v_gene: TRBV30; abundance: -; len: 13; d_gene: -; j_gene: TRBJ2-5; CDR3aa: CAWSAYPRGTQYF; CDR3nt: TGTGCCTGGAGCGCGTACCCACGGGGGACCCAGTACTTC
v_gene: TRBV27; abundance: -; len: 16; d_gene: -; j_gene: TRBJ2-7; CDR3aa: CASSLLAPDLLYEQYF; CDR3nt: TGTGCCAGCAGTTTATTAGCCCCTGATCTACTTTACGAGCAGTACTTC
v_gene: TRBV5-4; abundance: -; len: 14; d_gene: -; j_gene: TRBJ2-7; CDR3aa: CASSLAGVGYEQYF; CDR3nt: TGTGCCAGCAGCTTGGCGGGAGTAGGGTACGAGCAGTACTTC
v_gene: TRBV7-7; abundance: -; len: 14; d_gene: -; j_gene: TRBJ2-5; CDR3aa: CASSLQGTQETQYF; CDR3nt: TGTGCCAGCAGCCTCCAGGGTACCCAAGAGACCCAGTACTTC
v_gene: TRBV21-1; abundance: once; len: 16; d_gene: -; j_gene: TRBJ2-5; CDR3aa: CASSKAGQGEGETQYF; CDR3nt: TGTGCCAGCAGCAAAGCTGGACAGGGGGAGGGGGAGACCCAGTACTTC
v_gene: TRBV30; abundance: -; len: 14; d_gene: -; j_gene: TRBJ1-2; CDR3aa: CAWSLMGVGYGYTF; CDR3nt: TGTGCCTGGAGCCTAATGGGAGTAGGCTATGGCTACACCTTC
v_gene: TRBV7-8; abundance: -; len: 15; d_gene: -; j_gene: TRBJ2-2; CDR3aa: CASSLPGTNTGELFF; CDR3nt: TGTGCCAGCAGCTTACCGGGAACGAACACCGGGGAGCTGTTTTTT
v_gene: TRBV25-1; abundance: once; len: 14; d_gene: TRBD2; j_gene: TRBJ2-5; CDR3aa: CASSESWGGETQYF; CDR3nt: TGTGCCAGCAGTGAATCCTGGGGAGGGGAGACCCAGTACTTC
v_gene: TRBV30; abundance: -; len: 13; d_gene: TRBD1; j_gene: TRBJ2-2; CDR3aa: CAWDRGRAGELFF; CDR3nt: TGTGCCTGGGACAGGGGGCGGGCCGGGGAGCTGTTTTTT
v_gene: TRBV9; abundance: -; len: 14; d_gene: -; j_gene: TRBJ2-2; CDR3aa: CASSAGTRDGELFF; CDR3nt: TGTGCCAGCAGCGCGGGGACTCGCGATGGAGAGCTGTTTTTT
v_gene: TRBV30; abundance: -; len: 16; d_gene: TRBD2; j_gene: TRBJ2-1; CDR3aa: CAWRAGPPSSYNEQFF; CDR3nt: TGTGCCTGGAGAGCGGGACCACCGAGCTCCTACAATGAGCAGTTCTTC
v_gene: TRBV5-1; abundance: -; len: 16; d_gene: TRBD2; j_gene: TRBJ2-7; CDR3aa: CASSLGWGGATYEQYF; CDR3nt: TGCGCCAGCAGCCTAGGCTGGGGAGGGGCCACCTACGAGCAGTACTTC
v_gene: TRBV9; abundance: -; len: 16; d_gene: -; j_gene: TRBJ2-1; CDR3aa: CASRAPTGNSYNEQFF; CDR3nt: TGTGCCAGCAGGGCCCCCACAGGGAACTCCTACAATGAGCAGTTCTTC
v_gene: TRBV28; abundance: once; len: 11; d_gene: -; j_gene: TRBJ2-2; CDR3aa: CASSFSGELFF; CDR3nt: TGTGCCAGCAGTTTCTCCGGGGAGCTGTTTTTT
v_gene: TRBV7-3; abundance: -; len: 13; d_gene: -; j_gene: TRBJ1-3; CDR3aa: CASSMRQSNTIYF; CDR3nt: TGTGCCAGCAGCATGCGACAGTCAAACACCATATATTTT
v_gene: TRBV27; abundance: -; len: 12; d_gene: -; j_gene: TRBJ1-2; CDR3aa: CASSRQGWEFTF; CDR3nt: TGTGCCAGCAGTCGGCAGGGGTGGGAGTTCACCTTC